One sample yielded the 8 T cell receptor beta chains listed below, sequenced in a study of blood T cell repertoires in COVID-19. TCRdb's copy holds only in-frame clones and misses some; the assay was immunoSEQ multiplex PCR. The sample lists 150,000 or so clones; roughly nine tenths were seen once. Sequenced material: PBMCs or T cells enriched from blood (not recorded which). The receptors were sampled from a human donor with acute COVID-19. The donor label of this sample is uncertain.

The chain's CDR3 is CASSLDSGGKTDTQYF. In nucleotides, the CDR3 is TGTGCCAGCAGCTTAGACAGCGGGGGGAAAACAGATACGCAGTATTTT. The rearrangement uses TRBV11-2 and TRBJ2-3; 9 nucleotides align to TRBD2. The V segment lost 0 bases and the J segment 3 bases; nucleotides outside the gene matches: 4. Germline-derived CDR1 and CDR2 are SGHAT and FQNNGV. CDR3 size: 16 residues.

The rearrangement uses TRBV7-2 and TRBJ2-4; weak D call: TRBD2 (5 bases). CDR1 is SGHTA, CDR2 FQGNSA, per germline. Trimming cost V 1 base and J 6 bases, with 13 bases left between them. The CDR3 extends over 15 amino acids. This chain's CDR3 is CASSLDSAGGNIQYF. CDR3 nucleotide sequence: TGTGCCAGCAGCTTAGATTCCGCTGGAGGAAACATTCAGTACTTC.

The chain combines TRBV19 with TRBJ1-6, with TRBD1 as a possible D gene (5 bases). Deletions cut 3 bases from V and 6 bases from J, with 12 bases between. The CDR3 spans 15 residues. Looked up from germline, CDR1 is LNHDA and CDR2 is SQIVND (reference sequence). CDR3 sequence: CASSIGQGFNSPLHF. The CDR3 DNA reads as TGTGCCAGTAGTATTGGGCAGGGATTTAATTCACCCCTCCACTTT.

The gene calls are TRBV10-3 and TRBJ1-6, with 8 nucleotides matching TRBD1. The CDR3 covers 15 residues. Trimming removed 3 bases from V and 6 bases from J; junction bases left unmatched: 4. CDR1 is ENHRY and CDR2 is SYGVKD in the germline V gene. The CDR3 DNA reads TGTGCCATCAGTGACCAGGGGGCAAGTAATTCACCCCTCCACTTT. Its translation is CAISDQGASNSPLHF.

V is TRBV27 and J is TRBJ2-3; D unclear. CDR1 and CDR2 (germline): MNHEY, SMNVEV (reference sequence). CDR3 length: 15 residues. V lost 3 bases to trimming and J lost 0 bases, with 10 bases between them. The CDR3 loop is CASSFRWRSTDTQYF. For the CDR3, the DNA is TGTGCCAGCAGTTTCAGGTGGCGAAGCACAGATACGCAGTATTTT.

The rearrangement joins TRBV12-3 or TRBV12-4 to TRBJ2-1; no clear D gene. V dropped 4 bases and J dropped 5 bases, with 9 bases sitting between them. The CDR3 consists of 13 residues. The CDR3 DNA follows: TGTGCCAGCAGTTATAACTCGGACAATGAGCAGTTCTTC. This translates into CASSYNSDNEQFF.

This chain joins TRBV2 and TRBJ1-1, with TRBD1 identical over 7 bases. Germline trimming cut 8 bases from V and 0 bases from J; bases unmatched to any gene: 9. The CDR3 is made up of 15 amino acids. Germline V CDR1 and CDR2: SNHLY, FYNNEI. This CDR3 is CASLEQGRLNTEAFF. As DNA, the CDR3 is TGTGCCAGCTTAGAACAGGGGCGATTGAACACTGAAGCTTTCTTT.

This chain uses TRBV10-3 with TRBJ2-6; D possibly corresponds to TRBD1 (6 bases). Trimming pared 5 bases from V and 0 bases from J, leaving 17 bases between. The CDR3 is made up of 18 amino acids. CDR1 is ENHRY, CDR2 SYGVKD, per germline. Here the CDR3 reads CAISQPPSDSSGANVLTF. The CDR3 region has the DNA TGTGCCATCAGTCAACCCCCCTCGGACAGCTCTGGGGCCAACGTCCTGACTTTC.